This T cell receptor (beta chain) stems from a study of cytomegalovirus exposure and HLA in healthy donors. Study overall: From HLA-typed donors, an early data release held 70 million to 100 million unique TCRs.

When sampled, the donors appeared nominally healthy, though they likely had unrecorded immune exposures. Turning to this clone: Its cognate antigen is unknown.

Findings and caveats of the study: Later genetic work tied a missense DCLRE1C variant to beta-chain V and J trimming. It emerged from a later analysis that several of the most significant clusters appeared to be linked to common viral pathogens.

PCR employed 60 Vbeta and 13 Jbeta primers. Assay used: immunoSEQ multiplex PCR; TCRdb lists only in-frame clones, some missing. Of 100,000 to 150,000 clones listed, 77% are singletons. Trimming took 3 bases from V and 2 from J; bases not matched to a gene: 5. The germline gives CDR1 SNHLY, CDR2 FYNNEI. CDR3 size: 15 residues. The sequencing sample was made of PBMCs. The TCR was taken from a woman aged 40 to 50 in good health and CMV-seropositive. V usage is TRBV2 and J usage is TRBJ2-5; the match to TRBD1 covers 8 bases. The CDR3 is CASSDSGQGQETQYF. Written as DNA, the CDR3 is TGTGCCAGCAGTGATTCAGGACAGGGTCAAGAGACCCAGTACTTC.